What follows are 26 T cell receptor beta chains derived from one specimen sequenced in a study of CD8+CD57+ T cells in acquired aplastic anemia listed by TCRdb under 2018. Flow cytometry had shown CD8+CD57+ cell expansion in the patients selected for sequencing. Sequencing took place on an Illumina HiSeq 2000. Genomic DNA served as template for TCR beta VDJ combination and CDR3 sequence profiling. TCRdb took the public reads, trimmed them with fastp at Q25, ran MiXCR for clone calling and kept in-frame beta chains. Every distinct CDR3 protein forms one entry, paired with its most common genes and DNA. For this sample there are 270,000 or so distinct CDR3 sequences; about 80% appear just once. The ten biggest clones cover 35% to 50% of the sample. Material for sequencing was sorted CD4+, CD8+, or CD8+CD57+ T cells (not recorded which) from PBMCs. All receptors derive from a human donor with aplastic anemia.

Regarding this clonotype: The conserved closing phenylalanine or tryptophan is absent in this CDR3, likely reflecting a read error. The DNA is omitted, as the CDR3 cannot be located on it reliably, and the CDR3 follows TCRdb's listing. The J gene is TRBJ2-3, the V gene TRBV7-3; the table assigns TRBD1, which was not confirmed against the DNA. The germline gives CDR1 SGHTA, CDR2 FQGTGA. 13 amino acids form the CDR3, both terminal residues included. The CDR3 sequence is CASGGGGTDAQHL.

The CDR3: CASGDGDTQGRNTGPFF. Here the CDR3 DNA reads TGTGCCAGCGGGGACGGGGACACACAGGGACGAAACACTGGCCCTTTCTTT. The J gene is TRBJ1-1, the V gene TRBV2, with D tentatively TRBD1 (6 bases). CDR1 is SNHLY and CDR2 is FYNNEI in the germline V gene. V was trimmed by 8 bases and J by 12 bases, leaving 34 bases between them. CDR3 length: 17 residues.

At least ten counts were recorded for this clonotype. The genes are TRBV27 and TRBJ2-2; tentatively, D is TRBD2 (6 bases). V was trimmed by 6 bases and J by 0 bases, leaving 17 bases between them. Germline CDR1 reads MNHEY; CDR2 reads SMNVEV (reference sequence). This CDR3 region has 17 residues. The CDR3 protein is CASRPGVGATNTGELFF. The DNA of the CDR3 is TGTGCCAGCAGGCCGGGGGTGGGAGCGACGAACACCGGGGAGCTGTTTTTT.

As to this clonotype: Because it lacks the conserved phenylalanine or tryptophan at the end, this CDR3 is likely a read error. Because the CDR3's place on the DNA is in doubt, the DNA is left out and the CDR3 is given as listed by TCRdb. The rearrangement uses TRBV2 and TRBJ2-1; the table names TRBD1, a call not compared with the DNA. A total of 16 residues make up the CDR3, ends included. The germline V gene has CDR1 SNHLY and CDR2 FYNNEI. The CDR3 reads CASGEGGGNTQDFQSG.

The chain employs TRBV7-9 and TRBJ1-6; no reliable D call. The CDR3 contains 16 residues. From germline, CDR1 is SEHNR and CDR2 FQNEAQ (reference sequence). Trimming took off 3 bases at V and 15 bases at J, with 24 bases between the two ends. This chain's CDR3 is CASSFQESGYNDDLHF. The CDR3 DNA reads TGTGCCAGCAGCTTTCAGGAGAGCGGGTATAACGATGACCTCCACTTT.

In its sample, this clonotype was seen once. The rearrangement joins TRBV20-1 to TRBJ1-5; 11 nucleotides match TRBD1. Unmatched junction bases numbered 9, after V lost 6 bases and J lost 8 bases. This CDR3 spans 14 amino acids. Germline CDR1 reads DFQATT; CDR2 reads SNEGSKA (reference sequence). Written as DNA, the CDR3 is TGCAGTGCAAGGACAGGGGGCTTCGGAAAGCCCCAGCATTTT. As protein: CSARTGGFGKPQHF.

On this clonotype itself: Without the conserved terminal phenylalanine or tryptophan, this CDR3 likely stems from a read error. It is unclear where the CDR3 begins or ends on the DNA, so no DNA is shown, and the CDR3 is as TCRdb lists it. The chain joins TRBV7-8 to TRBJ2-2. The germline V gene has CDR1 SGHVS and CDR2 FQNEAQ. From its first to its last residue, the CDR3 has 12 amino acids. The CDR3 region is CASSLATGGLFV.

About this clonotype: At one end the junction does not follow the germline gene, possibly because of a read error. The chain links TRBV5-1 to TRBJ2-1; D perhaps matches TRBD2 (5 bases). This CDR3 has 14 residues. Germline V CDR1 and CDR2: SGHRS, YFSETQ. CDR3 sequence reads: CASSLGEAGYEQFF. CDR3 coding DNA: TGTGCCAGCAGCTTGGGAGAGGCTGGCTATGAGCAGTTCTTC. The variable domain in full, completed from reference TRBV5-1 and TRBJ2-1, reads KAGVTQTPRYLIKTRGQQVTLSCSPISGHRSVSWYQQTPGQGLQFLFEYFSETQRNKGNFPGRFSGRQFSNSRSEMNVSTLELGDSALYLCASSLGEAGYEQFFGPGTRLTVL.

The chain uses TRBV10-3 and TRBJ1-2; D possibly corresponds to TRBD1 (6 bases). The CDR3 loop spans 12 amino acids. Trimming removed 10 bases at V and 4 bases at J, with 13 bases between. The germline V gene has CDR1 ENHRY and CDR2 SYGVKD. The CDR3 nucleotides read TGTGCCAGCGCAGGGGAGAGCTATGGCTACACCTTC. Amino acids: CASAGESYGYTF.

As to this clonotype: The DNA is left out, because the CDR3 cannot be placed on it with certainty; the CDR3 is given as TCRdb lists it. CDR3 amino acids: CASSFGVAGGAQYV. J is TRBJ2-7 and V is TRBV7-8; the table's D call, TRBD2, has no DNA check behind it. 14 amino acids form the CDR3, both terminal residues included. Germline CDR1 is SGHVS and CDR2 is FQNEAQ.

J is TRBJ2-3 and V is TRBV11-3; tentatively, D is TRBD1 or TRBD2 (7 bases each). Looked up from germline, CDR1 is SGHNT and CDR2 is YENEEA. Trimming stripped 5 bases from V and 7 bases from J, with 16 bases between. This CDR3 spans 14 amino acids. The CDR3 region is CASSAGGGGNTQYF. The CDR3 region has the DNA TGTGCCAGCAGCGCAGGGGGGGGTGGCAATACGCAGTATTTT.

On this clonotype itself: The CDR3 does not close with the conserved phenylalanine or tryptophan, likely indicating a read error. The V call is TRBV5-1, the J call TRBJ2-1; D is unclear. The CDR3 has 14 residues. Trimming removed 2 bases at V and 8 bases at J, with 14 bases between. The germline gives CDR1 SGHRS, CDR2 YFSETQ. The CDR3 bases are TGCGCCAGCAGCTTAGGCCTCCTAGGAGATGAGCAGTTCCTC. The encoded protein is CASSLGLLGDEQFL.

This rearrangement joins TRBV7-3 to TRBJ2-3; D is perhaps TRBD1 or TRBD2 (5 bases each). Trimming stripped 8 bases from V and 3 bases from J, with 12 bases between. CDR1 is SGHTA and CDR2 is FQGTGA in the germline V gene. CDR3 size: 13 residues. CDR3 in amino acids: CASGTGRTDTQYF. The CDR3 nucleotides are TGTGCCAGCGGGACCGGAAGGACAGATACGCAGTATTTT.

V usage is TRBV9 and J usage is TRBJ2-1, with D perhaps assigned TRBD1 or TRBD2 (6 bases each). The CDR3 runs to 16 residues. Trimming removed 3 bases from V and 9 bases from J, with 22 bases in between. CDR1 is SGDLS and CDR2 is YYNGEE in the germline V gene. CDR3 in DNA: TGTGCCAGCAGCGAGGGGGGACAAAGCACTCAGGCTGAGCAGTTCTTC. This gives the protein CASSEGGQSTQAEQFF.

The CDR3 loop is CASRPSGGPDTQYF. CDR3 DNA: TGTGCCAGCAGGCCCAGCGGAGGTCCCGATACGCAGTATTTT. This chain links TRBV5-4 with TRBJ2-3, with D perhaps TRBD2 (5 bases). The CDR3 is made up of 14 amino acids. Per the germline V gene, CDR1 is SGHNT and CDR2 is YYREEE (reference sequence). V lost 5 bases and J 6 bases, leaving 16 bases between the germline ends. Based on the CDR3 plus reference TRBV5-4 and TRBJ2-3, the full variable domain is ETGVTQSPTHLIKTRGQQVTLRCSSQSGHNTVSWYQQALGQGPQFIFQYYREEENGRGNFPPRFSGLQFPNYSSELNVNALELDDSALYLCASRPSGGPDTQYFGPGTRLTVL.

The V call is TRBV19, the J call TRBJ2-2; 12 nucleotides match TRBD2. Trimming took 7 bases from V and 4 from J; bases not matched to a gene: 10. CDR1 LNHDA and CDR2 SQIVND come from the germline V gene (reference sequence). The CDR3 extends over 17 amino acids. The CDR3 coding sequence is TGTGCCAGTAATCGCCTAGCGGGGGGGCCGGGCACCGGGGAGCTGTTTTTT. Translating gives CASNRLAGGPGTGELFF.

The V call is TRBV10-3, the J call TRBJ2-2; D possibly corresponds to TRBD1 (5 bases). The CDR3 has 14 residues. Germline V gene data show CDR1 as ENHRY and CDR2 as SYGVKD. Trimming removed 7 bases from V and 1 base from J, with 10 bases in between. The CDR3 loop is CAITPRVNTGELFF. The CDR3 DNA reads as TGTGCCATCACTCCCAGGGTGAACACCGGGGAGCTGTTTTTT.

This chain connects TRBV15 to TRBJ2-5, with no clear D. CDR1 and CDR2 from the germline V gene are LNHNV and YYDKDF (reference sequence). The V and J ends lost 4 bases and 2 bases respectively, with 11 bases between them. The CDR3 has 14 residues. The CDR3 region is CATSKASRQETQYF. CDR3 nucleotides: TGTGCCACCAGCAAAGCCAGCAGGCAAGAGACCCAGTACTTC.

Comments on this clonotype: At one end, the junction sequence differs from germline, possibly due to a read error. The J gene is TRBJ2-3, the V gene TRBV2; D uncertain. The germline V gene encodes CDR1 SNHLY and CDR2 FYNNEI. The CDR3 spans 14 residues. CDR3 nucleotides: TGTGCCAGCAGCCCAGCCCCGGGTCCCGCTACGCGGTACTTT. As protein: CASSPAPGPATRYF.

In its sample, this clonotype was seen a few times. The CDR3 end shows no conserved phenylalanine or tryptophan, and so a read error is likely. The limits of the CDR3 on the DNA are not certain, so only TCRdb's listed CDR3 is given. The chain carries TRBV7-9 and TRBJ2-3; TRBD2 is the table's D call and was not checked against the DNA. 13 amino acids form the CDR3, both terminal residues included. CDR1 and CDR2 (germline): SEHNR, FQNEAQ (reference sequence). CDR3 protein: CASGFGRSGGSDE.

This clonotype is a singleton in its sample. The missing conserved phenylalanine or tryptophan at the end of this CDR3 makes a read error likely. The DNA is omitted, as the CDR3 cannot be located on it reliably, and the CDR3 follows TCRdb's listing. The chain carries TRBV7-3 and TRBJ2-4; TRBD2 reflects the table's D call only, with no check against the DNA. Germline-derived CDR1 and CDR2 are SGHTA and FQGTGA. The CDR3 extends over 12 residues, inclusive of both ends. The CDR3 loop is CASGGAGNIQET.

A few counts support this clonotype. A junction end diverges from the germline sequence, so it may reflect a read error. The chain uses TRBV15 and TRBJ2-3; D uncertain. The J call may be incorrect, as the DNA end agrees better with TRBJ2-5. CDR1 and CDR2 (germline): LNHNV, YYDKDF (reference sequence). The CDR3 consists of 14 residues. The CDR3, as DNA: TGTGCCACCAGCTTGGGCTCCAGCCAAGATACCCAGTACTTC. Amino acids: CATSLGSSQDTQYF.

With respect to this clonotype: The CDR3 ends on some other residue instead of the conserved phenylalanine or tryptophan, so this is likely a read error. Because the CDR3's place on the DNA is in doubt, the DNA is left out and the CDR3 is given as listed by TCRdb. The genes are TRBV2 and TRBJ2-5; the D call of TRBD2 is as the table states it, not checked on the DNA. Germline lookup yields CDR1 SNHLY and CDR2 FYNNEI. The CDR3 has 15 residues if both end residues are counted. The CDR3 here is CASGEGGTGTQSFYL.

In the case of this clonotype: No conserved phenylalanine or tryptophan ends this CDR3, so it is likely a read error. The DNA is omitted, as the CDR3 cannot be located on it reliably, and the CDR3 follows TCRdb's listing. The chain joins TRBV14 to TRBJ2-3; TRBD1 is the table's D call and was not checked against the DNA. The CDR3 extends over 13 residues, inclusive of both ends. The germline gives CDR1 SGHDN, CDR2 FVKESK. CDR3 sequence: CASSQETRGPEWI.

Concerning this clonotype itself: No conserved phenylalanine or tryptophan is present at the end of the CDR3, so a read error is the likely explanation. The DNA is left out, because the CDR3 cannot be placed on it with certainty; the CDR3 is given as TCRdb lists it. The chain is built from TRBV2 and TRBJ1-1; no check of the table's D call, TRBD1, against the DNA was made. The germline V gene encodes CDR1 SNHLY and CDR2 FYNNEI. The CDR3 comprises 15 residues, both ends counted. CDR3 region: CASSESDSNQPQHFG.

A note on this clonotype: A junction boundary mismatches the germline segment, possibly from a read error. The rearrangement joins TRBV5-1 to TRBJ1-4; perhaps TRBD1 as D (5 bases). In germline, CDR1 is SGHRS, CDR2 YFSETQ. The CDR3 totals 15 residues. The CDR3 reads CASSPPGTGNEKLFF. Here the CDR3 DNA reads TGTGCCAGCAGCCCCCCCGGGACGGGCAATGAAAAACTGTTTTTT.